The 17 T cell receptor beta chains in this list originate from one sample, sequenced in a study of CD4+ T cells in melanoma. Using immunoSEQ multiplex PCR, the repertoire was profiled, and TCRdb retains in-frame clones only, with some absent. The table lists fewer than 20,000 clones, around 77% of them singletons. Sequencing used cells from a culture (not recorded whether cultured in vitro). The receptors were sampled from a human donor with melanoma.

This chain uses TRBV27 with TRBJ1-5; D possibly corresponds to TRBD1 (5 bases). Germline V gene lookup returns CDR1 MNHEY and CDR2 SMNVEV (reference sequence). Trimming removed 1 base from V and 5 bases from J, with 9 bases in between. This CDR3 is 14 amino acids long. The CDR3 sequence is CASSLWGADQPQHF. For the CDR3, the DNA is TGTGCCAGCAGTTTATGGGGCGCTGATCAGCCCCAGCATTTT.

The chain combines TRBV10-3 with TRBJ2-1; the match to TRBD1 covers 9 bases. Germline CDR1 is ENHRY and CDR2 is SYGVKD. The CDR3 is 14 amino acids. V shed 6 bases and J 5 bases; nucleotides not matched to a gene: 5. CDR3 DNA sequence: TGTGCCATCAGGGGGACAGGGAAAGACAATGAGCAGTTCTTC. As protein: CAIRGTGKDNEQFF.

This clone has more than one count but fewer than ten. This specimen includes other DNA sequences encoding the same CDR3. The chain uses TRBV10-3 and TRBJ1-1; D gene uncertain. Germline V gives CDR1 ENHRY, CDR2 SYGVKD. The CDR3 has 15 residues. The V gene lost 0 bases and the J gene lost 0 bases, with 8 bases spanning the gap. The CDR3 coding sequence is TGTGCCATCAGTGAGTCGCAGGATCTGAACACTGAAGCTTTCTTT. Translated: CAISESQDLNTEAFF.

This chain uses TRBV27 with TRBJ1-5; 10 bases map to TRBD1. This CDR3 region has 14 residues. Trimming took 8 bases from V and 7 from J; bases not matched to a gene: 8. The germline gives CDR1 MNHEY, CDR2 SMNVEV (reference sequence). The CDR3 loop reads CASGGQGNRQPQHF. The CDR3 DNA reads TGTGCCAGCGGGGGACAGGGGAATAGACAGCCCCAGCATTTT.

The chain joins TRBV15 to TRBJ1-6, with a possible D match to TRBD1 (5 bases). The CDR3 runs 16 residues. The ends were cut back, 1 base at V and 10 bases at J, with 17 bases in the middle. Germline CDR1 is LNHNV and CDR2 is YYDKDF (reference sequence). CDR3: CATSRVHPSEGSPLHF. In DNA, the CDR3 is TGTGCCACCAGCAGAGTACACCCTTCTGAGGGGTCACCCCTCCACTTT.

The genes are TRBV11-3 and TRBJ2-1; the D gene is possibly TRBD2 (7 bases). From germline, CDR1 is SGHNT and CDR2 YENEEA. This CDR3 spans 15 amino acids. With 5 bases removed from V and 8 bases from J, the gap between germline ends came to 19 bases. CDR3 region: CASSHGGQGMDEQFF. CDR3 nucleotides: TGTGCCAGCAGCCACGGGGGGCAGGGGATGGATGAGCAGTTCTTC.

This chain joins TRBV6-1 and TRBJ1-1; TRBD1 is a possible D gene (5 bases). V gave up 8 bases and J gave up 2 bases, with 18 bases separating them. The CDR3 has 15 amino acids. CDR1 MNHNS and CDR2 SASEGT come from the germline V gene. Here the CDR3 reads CASRRAGPSNTEAFF. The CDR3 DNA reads TGTGCCAGCCGAAGGGCGGGACCGAGTAACACTGAAGCTTTCTTT.

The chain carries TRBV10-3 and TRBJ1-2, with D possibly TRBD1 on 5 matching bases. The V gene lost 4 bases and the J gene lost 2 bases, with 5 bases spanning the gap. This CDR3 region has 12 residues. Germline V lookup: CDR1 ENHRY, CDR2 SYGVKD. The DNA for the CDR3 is TGTGCCATCAGTGGACAGAACTATGGCTACACCTTC. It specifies CAISGQNYGYTF.

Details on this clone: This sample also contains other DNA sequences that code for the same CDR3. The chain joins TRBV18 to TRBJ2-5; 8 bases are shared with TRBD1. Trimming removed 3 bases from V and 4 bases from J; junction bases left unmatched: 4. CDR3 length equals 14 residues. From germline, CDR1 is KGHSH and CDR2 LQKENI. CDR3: CASSPDRGGETQYF. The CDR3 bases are TGTGCCAGCTCACCCGACAGGGGTGGAGAGACCCAGTACTTC. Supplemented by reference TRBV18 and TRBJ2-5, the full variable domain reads NAGVMQNPRHLVRRRGQEARLRCSPMKGHSHVYWYRQLPEEGLKFMVYLQKENIIDESGMPKERFSAEFPKEGPSILRIQQVVRGDSAAYFCASSPDRGGETQYFGPGTRLLVL.

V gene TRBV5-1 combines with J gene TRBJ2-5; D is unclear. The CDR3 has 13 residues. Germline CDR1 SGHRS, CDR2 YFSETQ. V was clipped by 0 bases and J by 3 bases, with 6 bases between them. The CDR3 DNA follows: TGCGCCAGCAGCTTGGGGTACAAAGAGACCCAGTACTTC. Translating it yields CASSLGYKETQYF.

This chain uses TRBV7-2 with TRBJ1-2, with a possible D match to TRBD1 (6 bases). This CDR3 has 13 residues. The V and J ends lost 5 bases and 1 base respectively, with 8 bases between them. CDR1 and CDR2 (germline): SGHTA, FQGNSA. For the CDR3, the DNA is TGTGCCAGCAGCCCCAGGGGTAACTATGGCTACACCTTC. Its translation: CASSPRGNYGYTF.

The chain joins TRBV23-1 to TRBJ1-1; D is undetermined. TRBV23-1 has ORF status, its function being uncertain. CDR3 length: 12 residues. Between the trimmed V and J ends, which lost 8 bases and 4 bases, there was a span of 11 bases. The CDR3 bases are TGCGCCAGCTCTATGGAGGGCACTGAAGCTTTCTTT. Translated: CASSMEGTEAFF.

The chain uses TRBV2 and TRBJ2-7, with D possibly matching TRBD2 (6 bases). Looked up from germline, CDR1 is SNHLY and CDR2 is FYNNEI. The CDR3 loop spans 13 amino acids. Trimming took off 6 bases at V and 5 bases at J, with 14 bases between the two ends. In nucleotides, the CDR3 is TGTGCCAGCAGGGGGACTCGTCAACACGAGCAGTACTTC. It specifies CASRGTRQHEQYF.

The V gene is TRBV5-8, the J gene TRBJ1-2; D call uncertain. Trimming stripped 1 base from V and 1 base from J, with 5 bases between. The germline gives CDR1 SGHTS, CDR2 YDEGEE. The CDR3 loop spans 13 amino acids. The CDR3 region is CASSLNDNYGYTF. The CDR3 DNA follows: TGTGCCAGCAGCTTGAACGATAACTATGGCTACACCTTC.

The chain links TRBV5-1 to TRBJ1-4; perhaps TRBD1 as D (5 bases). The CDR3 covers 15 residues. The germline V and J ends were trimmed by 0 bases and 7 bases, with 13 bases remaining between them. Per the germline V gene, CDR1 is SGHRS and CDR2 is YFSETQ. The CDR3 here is CASSLGTRGGEKLFF. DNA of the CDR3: TGCGCCAGCAGCTTGGGGACACGAGGTGGTGAAAAACTGTTTTTT.

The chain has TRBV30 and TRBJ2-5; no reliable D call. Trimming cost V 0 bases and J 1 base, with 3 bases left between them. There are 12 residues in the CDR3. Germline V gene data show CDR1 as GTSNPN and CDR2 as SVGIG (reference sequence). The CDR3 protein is CAWSVLQETQYF. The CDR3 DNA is TGTGCCTGGAGTGTACTCCAAGAGACCCAGTACTTC.

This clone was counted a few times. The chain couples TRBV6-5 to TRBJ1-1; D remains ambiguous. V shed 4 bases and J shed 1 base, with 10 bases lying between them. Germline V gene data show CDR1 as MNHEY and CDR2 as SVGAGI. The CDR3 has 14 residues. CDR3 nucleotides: TGTGCCAGCAGTTCGGTGGGCTCGAACACTGAAGCTTTCTTT. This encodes CASSSVGSNTEAFF.